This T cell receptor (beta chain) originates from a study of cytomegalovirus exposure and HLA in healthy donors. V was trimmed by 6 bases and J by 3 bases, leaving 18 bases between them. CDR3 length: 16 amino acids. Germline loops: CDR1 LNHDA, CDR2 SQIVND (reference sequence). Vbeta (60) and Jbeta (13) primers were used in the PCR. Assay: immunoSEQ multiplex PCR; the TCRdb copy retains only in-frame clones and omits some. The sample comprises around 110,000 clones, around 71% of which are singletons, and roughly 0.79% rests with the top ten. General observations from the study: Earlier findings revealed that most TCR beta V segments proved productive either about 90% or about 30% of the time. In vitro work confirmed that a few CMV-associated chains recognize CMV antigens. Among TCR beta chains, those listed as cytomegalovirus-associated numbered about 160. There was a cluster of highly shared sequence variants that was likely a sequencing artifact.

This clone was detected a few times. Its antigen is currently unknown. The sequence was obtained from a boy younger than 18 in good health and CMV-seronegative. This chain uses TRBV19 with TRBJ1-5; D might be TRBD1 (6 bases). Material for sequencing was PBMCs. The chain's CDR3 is CASRPPLTGYNQPQHF. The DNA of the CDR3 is TGTGCCAGTAGACCCCCCTTAACAGGGTACAATCAGCCCCAGCATTTT.